This T cell receptor beta chain was recovered during a study of T cell responses to AZD1222 COVID-19 vaccine. Study-wide context: Second doses at about 4 or about 12 weeks were pooled. Notes on the study in general: Donor demographics were predominantly white British with a female majority; clonal diversity may be underestimated. Baseline seropositivity characterized only 5 to 7 AZD1222 recipients.

Produced via immunoSEQ multiplex PCR; TCRdb's table is partial and in-frame only. The sample carries some 160,000 clones, about 88% recorded once. The CDR3 runs 16 residues. V was clipped by 4 bases and J by 2 bases; unmatched bases: 7. The germline gives CDR1 LNHDA, CDR2 SQIVND (reference sequence). With respect to this clone: Its target is unknown.

The sample in question was peripheral blood, obtained on day 0 of AZD1222 vaccination. The TCR originated in an adult in good health. The chain has TRBV19 and TRBJ2-7, with 11 bases fitting TRBD2. This chain's CDR3 is CASSKGLADTAYEQYF. CDR3 sequence (DNA): TGTGCCAGTAGTAAGGGACTAGCGGACACAGCCTACGAGCAGTACTTC.